One and the same sample provided the 12 T cell receptor beta chains below, sequenced in a study of blood T cells in healthy people across ages. A second about 7 to 11 cycle PCR used barcoded and J-beta primers. TCRdb re-called the 5' RACE reads with MiXCR, one entry per CDR3 protein. The table has 1.5 million to 2 million distinct CDR3 sequences, roughly 28% seen once. The source material was blood. The source of these receptors is a woman in her twenties or thirties in good health.

V gene TRBV4-3 combines with J gene TRBJ2-3; TRBD2 matches 7 bases. The CDR3 has 16 amino acids. Germline-derived CDR1 and CDR2 are LGHNA and YSLEER. V shed 3 bases and J 5 bases; nucleotides not matched to a gene: 11. CDR3: CASSQVTSRQGDTQYF. In nucleotides, the CDR3 is TGCGCCAGCAGCCAGGTGACTAGCCGTCAGGGAGATACGCAGTATTTT.

V usage is TRBV7-2 and J usage is TRBJ2-5, with 12 bases fitting TRBD2. The junction had 9 bases not matched to a gene; V was cut back by 5 bases and J by 2 bases. The CDR3 is made up of 17 amino acids. CDR1 and CDR2 from the germline V gene are SGHTA and FQGNSA. This CDR3 reads CASSPHPSGRGQETQYF. The CDR3 nucleotides read TGTGCCAGCAGCCCCCACCCTAGCGGGAGGGGACAAGAGACCCAGTACTTC.

Remarks on this clonotype: Relative to the germline gene, one junction end is altered; a read error may explain this. The DNA for the CDR3 is TGTACCAGCGCCCGCCTAGAGGGGGAGACCCAGTACTTC. It codes for CTSARLEGETQYF. The chain is built from TRBV3-1 and TRBJ2-5, with D possibly called TRBD1 or TRBD2 (5 bases each). The CDR3 runs to 13 residues. In germline, CDR1 is LGHDT, CDR2 YNNKEL (reference sequence).

This clonotype was seen more than once but under ten times. The CDR3 sequence is CASSPRQGVGSYEQYF. DNA for the CDR3: TGTGCCAGCAGTCCACGGCAGGGCGTGGGCTCCTACGAGCAGTACTTC. The chain has TRBV7-8 and TRBJ2-7; tentative D call: TRBD1 (5 bases). Germline-derived CDR1 and CDR2 are SGHVS and FQNEAQ. This CDR3 region has 16 residues. V was shortened by 6 bases and J by 0 bases, with 18 bases between the two germline ends.

This clonotype was seen more than once but under ten times. This chain connects TRBV20-1 to TRBJ2-3; D not resolved. The germline CDR1 and CDR2 sequences are DFQATT and SNEGSKA (reference sequence). The CDR3 consists of 15 residues. Trimming pared 2 bases from V and 0 bases from J, leaving 12 bases between. This CDR3 reads CSARRQLVSTDTQYF. The CDR3 bases are TGCAGTGCTAGACGGCAGTTAGTTAGCACAGATACGCAGTATTTT.

This clonotype was counted between two and nine times. The genes are TRBV4-3 and TRBJ2-1; 7 bases match TRBD1. Germline V gene data show CDR1 as LGHNA and CDR2 as YSLEER. Trimming took 4 bases from V and 5 from J; bases not matched to a gene: 5. The length of the CDR3 is 14 residues. The DNA of the CDR3 is TGCGCCAGCAGCCGAGGGACAGCGAACAATGAGCAGTTCTTC. It is translated as CASSRGTANNEQFF.

V and J are TRBV5-1 and TRBJ1-1; TRBD1 matches at 7 bases. V trimming: 2 bases; J trimming: 3 bases; junction bases outside the gene matches: 13. The CDR3 is 17 amino acids. Germline-derived CDR1 and CDR2 are SGHRS and YFSETQ. This chain's CDR3 is CASSFRTGRMVDTEAFF. CDR3 bases: TGCGCCAGCAGCTTCCGGACAGGACGGATGGTGGACACTGAAGCTTTCTTT. Variable domain in full (rest from reference TRBV5-1 and TRBJ1-1): KAGVTQTPRYLIKTRGQQVTLSCSPISGHRSVSWYQQTPGQGLQFLFEYFSETQRNKGNFPGRFSGRQFSNSRSEMNVSTLELGDSALYLCASSFRTGRMVDTEAFFGQGTRLTVV.

The gene calls are TRBV7-9 and TRBJ1-1; the D gene is possibly TRBD1 (6 bases). V was shortened by 4 bases and J by 1 base, with 13 bases between the two germline ends. CDR1 and CDR2 from the germline V gene are SEHNR and FQNEAQ (reference sequence). The CDR3 runs to 15 residues. The CDR3, as DNA: TGTGCCAGCAGCTCACAGGGTAATGAGAACACTGAAGCTTTCTTT. Residues: CASSSQGNENTEAFF.

In DNA, the CDR3 is TGCAGTGCTCCCAGCGGACCTAGGTACAATGAGCAGTTCTTC. Translated: CSAPSGPRYNEQFF. The genes are TRBV20-1 and TRBJ2-1, with a possible D match to TRBD2 (5 bases). The CDR3 is 14 amino acids. The ends were cut back, 5 bases at V and 4 bases at J, with 15 bases in the middle. CDR1 DFQATT and CDR2 SNEGSKA come from the germline V gene (reference sequence).

This clonotype has a handful of counts. The chain uses TRBV20-1 and TRBJ2-7; D might be TRBD2 (5 bases). The CDR3 has 13 residues. Germline values: CDR1 DFQATT, CDR2 SNEGSKA (reference sequence). V was clipped by 5 bases and J by 2 bases, with 13 bases between them. The CDR3 sequence: CSAGSGLTYEQYF. The CDR3 DNA sequence: TGCAGTGCTGGGAGCGGACTTACCTACGAGCAGTACTTC.

Only a few counts were recorded for this clonotype. This chain connects TRBV7-2 to TRBJ2-7; 11 positions match TRBD2. V was pared by 0 bases and J by 7 bases, with 11 bases of the junction left unmatched. Germline V gene lookup returns CDR1 SGHTA and CDR2 FQGNSA. The length of the CDR3 is 17 residues. The CDR3 loop reads CASSLAGSGLAAGEQYF. The CDR3 coding sequence is TGTGCCAGCAGCTTAGCGGGTTCGGGACTAGCGGCGGGTGAGCAGTACTTC.

The table lists this clonotype with a few counts. The chain links TRBV20-1 to TRBJ2-7; TRBD2 agrees at 8 bases. There are 14 residues in the CDR3. CDR1 DFQATT and CDR2 SNEGSKA come from the germline V gene (reference sequence). J gave up 2 bases and V 4 bases, and 7 bases lay outside the gene matches. CDR3 in DNA: TGCAGTGCTACAATGGGACTAGGAGCCTACGAGCAGTACTTC. Translating gives CSATMGLGAYEQYF.